A selection of T cell receptor beta chains follows, all from one sample in a study of regulatory T cells in long-lasting Graves disease. TCRdb re-called the multiplex PCR reads with MiXCR, one entry per CDR3 protein. Found here are 400,000 to 500,000 distinct CDR3 sequences, 15% of them singletons; the top ten hold about 7.6%. This sample was also put to use in a study of T cells in Graves' hyperthyroidism and ophthalmopathy.

The starting material was peripheral blood mononuclear cells (PBMCs), obtained at new diagnosis, from a patient treated with antithyroid drugs. The receptors shown here come from a woman aged 35 to 49 with Graves disease. Each CDR3 is given without its conserved first and last residue. Fields, in order: V gene, CDR3 protein.

v_call: TRBV29-1
cdr3_aa: SVELGTEAF

v_call: TRBV11-3
cdr3_aa: ASSLSGRGELPQH

v_call: TRBV24-1
cdr3_aa: ATSIRDWTYGYT

v_call: TRBV6-2/TRBV6-3
cdr3_aa: ASSYDFYSYNEQF

v_call: TRBV2
cdr3_aa: ASTSGSNRGCT

v_call: TRBV27
cdr3_aa: ASSAMEGLAGGEQF

v_call: TRBV7-9
cdr3_aa: ASSLRTDIQY

v_call: TRBV20-1
cdr3_aa: SARPAGGGSPLH

v_call: TRBV5-1
cdr3_aa: ASSTYDGGTEAF

v_call: TRBV19
cdr3_aa: ASRHGLAGGSGANVLT

v_call: TRBV3-1
cdr3_aa: TSSQVNRGTTYEQY

v_call: TRBV11-3
cdr3_aa: ASSFSKDTEAF

v_call: TRBV2
cdr3_aa: ASSSGSDEKLF

v_call: TRBV6-2/TRBV6-3
cdr3_aa: ASSYFGRLSYEQY

v_call: TRBV7-9
cdr3_aa: ASSFLGGELF

v_call: TRBV15
cdr3_aa: ATRQEGGQRANQETQY

v_call: TRBV3-1
cdr3_aa: ASSQTPGGGYGYT

v_call: TRBV29-1
cdr3_aa: SVELAVQF

v_call: TRBV11-3
cdr3_aa: ASSLDREVDTQY

v_call: TRBV12-3/TRBV12-4
cdr3_aa: ASSPPGTLQPQH

v_call: TRBV19
cdr3_aa: ASSILRGQQPQH

v_call: TRBV11-2
cdr3_aa: ASSLITSGTYEQY

v_call: TRBV15
cdr3_aa: ATSWGWGPTDTQY

v_call: TRBV27
cdr3_aa: AGGRSYNEQF

v_call: TRBV20-1
cdr3_aa: SGEGARETQY

v_call: TRBV19
cdr3_aa: ASSQGAGWQETQY

v_call: TRBV12-3/TRBV12-4
cdr3_aa: ASSTGGGSSYNEQF

v_call: TRBV20-1
cdr3_aa: SARGVASLRGELF

v_call: TRBV20-1
cdr3_aa: SARGAGETQY

v_call: TRBV29-1
cdr3_aa: SVEEGAGGPDEQF

v_call: TRBV29-1
cdr3_aa: SVDAGADNTEAF

v_call: TRBV2
cdr3_aa: ANSPDGLYEQY

v_call: TRBV18
cdr3_aa: ASSPGQGPSGNTIY

v_call: TRBV7-8
cdr3_aa: ASKDGGSYNEQF

v_call: TRBV30
cdr3_aa: AWRAPTSGLVGDEQF

v_call: TRBV12-3/TRBV12-4
cdr3_aa: ASSLLSGFYEQY

v_call: TRBV20-1
cdr3_aa: SARVWGSREKLF

v_call: TRBV7-7
cdr3_aa: ASSLIFYNQPQH

v_call: TRBV24-1
cdr3_aa: ATSDFSGNTGELF

v_call: TRBV6-1
cdr3_aa: ASSEMVNSPLH

v_call: TRBV12-3/TRBV12-4
cdr3_aa: ASSTTVGSNQPQH

v_call: TRBV7-3
cdr3_aa: ASSSQGGEQY

v_call: TRBV24-1
cdr3_aa: ATSPGQRTSETYEQY